This entry concerns a single T cell receptor (beta chain). The antigen is unknown. This CDR3 is built from 14 residues. Germline V gene sequence: CDR1 SGHAT, CDR2 FQNNGV. Trimming took 1 base from V and 9 from J, leaving 12 bases between them. Regions amplified from RNA transcripts were the TCR beta CDR3 regions. In the first-round RT-PCR of the TCR CDR3, the HTBI primer set was used. In TCRdb, the multiplex PCR reads were re-called with MiXCR into one record per CDR3 protein. The data contain about 510,000 distinct CDR3 sequences, roughly 45% of them singletons. This specimen belongs to a study of T cells in Graves' hyperthyroidism and ophthalmopathy. Study results and limitations: Blood also showed most of the thyroid clonotypes that were expanded above 0.001.

Exclusion of a patient resulted from uncontrolled infection, other autoimmune disease, pregnancy or lactation. The receptor was isolated from an adult woman with Graves' disease, either hyperthyroidism or ophthalmopathy (not recorded which). The V gene is TRBV11-2, the J gene TRBJ2-2; either TRBD1 or TRBD2 may supply D (5 bases each). Sequenced material: peripheral blood or thyroid tissue (not recorded which). CDR3 coding DNA: TGTGCCAGCAGCTTAGGGGGCCGGGGCCGGGAGCTGTTTTTT. Translating gives CASSLGGRGRELFF.